The following is a T cell receptor (beta chain) sequence with its context. This sample was included in a study of T cells in tumors after PD-1 blockade. Per germline, CDR1 LNHDA and CDR2 SQIVND (reference sequence). The CDR3 extends over 15 amino acids. Trimming removed 5 bases from V and 1 base from J, with 12 bases in between. TCRdb's copy holds only in-frame clones and misses some; the assay was immunoSEQ multiplex PCR. The table lists about 63,000 clones, about 74% of them singletons. The input for sequencing was PBMCs, taken after anti-PD-1 treatment. The chain has TRBV19 and TRBJ1-5; D is possibly TRBD1 (6 bases). The clonotype originates from a human donor with basal cell carcinoma. The DNA for the CDR3 is TGTGCCAGTAGTGGGGGCACATCCAGCAATCAGCCCCAGCATTTT. It specifies CASSGGTSSNQPQHF.